The 25 T cell receptor beta chains below were found in one sample sequenced in a study of cytomegalovirus exposure and HLA in healthy donors (dated by TCRdb to 2016 to 2017). Library construction relied on the immunoSEQ multiplex PCR assay. A mixture of 60 forward primers for TCR Vbeta segments and 13 reverse primers for TCR Jbeta segments was used in the multiplex PCR. TCRdb obtained this table from immuneACCESS and retained in-frame rearrangements with V and J assigned. These tables miss some clones; where compared with another copy, unresolved V genes account for less than half of the shortfall, and the remainder is unexplained. The sample contains hundreds of thousands of clones, around 76% of them found a single time. The ten largest clones capture about 6.4% of the sample. The sequencing input was PBMCs. Receptors originate from a man in his forties or fifties in good health and CMV-seropositive.

The chain uses TRBV9 and TRBJ1-2; TRBD1 aligns across 7 bases. V gave up 2 bases and J gave up 5 bases; unmatched junction bases: 9. Germline CDR1 reads SGDLS; CDR2 reads YYNGEE. The CDR3 has 15 residues. The CDR3 region is CASSVPRQGGYGYTF. In nucleotides, the CDR3 is TGTGCCAGCAGCGTGCCCCGACAGGGAGGTTATGGCTACACCTTC.

J is TRBJ2-7 and V is TRBV5-4, with 14 positions matching TRBD2. Losses at the gene ends were 6 bases for V and 5 bases for J; bases not matched to a gene: 7. Per the germline V gene, CDR1 is SGHNT and CDR2 is YYREEE (reference sequence). The CDR3 length is 15 residues. This CDR3 is CASKPGTSGSHEQYF. CDR3 bases: TGTGCCAGCAAACCCGGGACTAGCGGGAGTCACGAGCAGTACTTC.

V usage is TRBV5-1 and J usage is TRBJ2-1; 8 nucleotides line up with TRBD2. Germline V gene lookup returns CDR1 SGHRS and CDR2 YFSETQ. The CDR3 has 15 amino acids. The J segment lost 2 bases and the V segment lost 4 bases, leaving 5 bases of the junction unmatched. The CDR3 spells CASSGAGGPYNEQFF. The CDR3 nucleotides are TGCGCCAGCAGCGGGGCGGGAGGCCCCTACAATGAGCAGTTCTTC.

The CDR3: CASSAPKLNNEQFF. The DNA for the CDR3 is TGCGCCAGCAGCGCCCCAAAGCTAAACAATGAGCAGTTCTTC. The chain couples TRBV4-1 to TRBJ2-1; no clear D gene. This CDR3 has 14 amino acids. Germline V gives CDR1 MGHRA, CDR2 YSYEKL. The V and J ends lost 5 bases and 5 bases respectively, with 13 bases between them.

The CDR3 loop is CASSSWTGGVYEQYF. In nucleotides, the CDR3 is TGCGCCAGCAGCTCCTGGACAGGGGGCGTCTACGAGCAGTACTTC. The gene calls are TRBV5-1 and TRBJ2-7; 11 nucleotides match TRBD1. The V gene's germline CDR1 is SGHRS and CDR2 YFSETQ. J was trimmed by 3 bases and V by 3 bases; bases with no gene match: 5. The CDR3 covers 15 residues.

This clone was recorded once. The chain couples TRBV5-1 to TRBJ1-2; D unresolved. V gave up 0 bases and J gave up 0 bases, with 9 bases separating them. Germline V lookup: CDR1 SGHRS, CDR2 YFSETQ. The CDR3 has 15 residues. Written as DNA, the CDR3 is TGCGCCAGCAGCTTGGAGGCGGCGACTAACTATGGCTACACCTTC. As protein: CASSLEAATNYGYTF. The variable domain in full, completed from reference TRBV5-1 and TRBJ1-2, reads KAGVTQTPRYLIKTRGQQVTLSCSPISGHRSVSWYQQTPGQGLQFLFEYFSETQRNKGNFPGRFSGRQFSNSRSEMNVSTLELGDSALYLCASSLEAATNYGYTFGSGTRLTVV.

The rearrangement uses TRBV5-1 and TRBJ2-1, with 12 bases that match TRBD2. Per germline, CDR1 SGHRS and CDR2 YFSETQ. V lost 2 bases and J lost 5; bases outside the gene matches: 5. The CDR3 runs 16 residues. CDR3 nucleotides: TGCGCCAGCAGCTTCACTAGCGGGAGGACGAACAATGAGCAGTTCTTC. This encodes CASSFTSGRTNNEQFF. Variable domain in full (rest from reference TRBV5-1 and TRBJ2-1): KAGVTQTPRYLIKTRGQQVTLSCSPISGHRSVSWYQQTPGQGLQFLFEYFSETQRNKGNFPGRFSGRQFSNSRSEMNVSTLELGDSALYLCASSFTSGRTNNEQFFGPGTRLTVL.

The genes are TRBV7-8 and TRBJ2-1, with D maybe TRBD2 (6 bases). This CDR3 contains 12 residues. The germline V and J ends were trimmed by 7 bases and 7 bases, with 11 bases remaining between them. Germline CDR1 reads SGHVS; CDR2 reads FQNEAQ. The CDR3 is CASTGLQNEQFF. The CDR3 DNA is TGTGCCAGCACGGGACTCCAGAATGAGCAGTTCTTC.

V is TRBV7-6 and J is TRBJ2-3, with 7 bases identical to TRBD2. The V gene end was trimmed by 0 bases and the J gene end by 3 bases; junction bases not matched to a gene: 0. The CDR3 loop spans 14 amino acids. Germline V gives CDR1 SGHVS, CDR2 FNYEAQ. Here the CDR3 reads CASSLAGGTDTQYF. DNA for the CDR3: TGTGCCAGCAGCTTAGCGGGGGGGACAGATACGCAGTATTTT.

The chain employs TRBV14 and TRBJ1-4, with 8 bases matching TRBD1. The V gene's germline CDR1 is SGHDN and CDR2 FVKESK. V lost 8 bases and J lost 3; bases outside the gene matches: 2. The CDR3 loop spans 13 amino acids. The CDR3 region has the DNA TGTGCCAGCTCCAGGGGGCCTAATGAAAAACTGTTTTTT. This codes for CASSRGPNEKLFF.

V is TRBV7-9 and J is TRBJ2-3, with 8 bases that match TRBD2. CDR1 is SEHNR and CDR2 is FQNEAQ in the germline V gene (reference sequence). The CDR3 length is 15 residues. Trimming cost V 3 bases and J 1 base; bases outside gene matches: 3. The CDR3 nucleotides are TGTGCCAGCAGCTTTTTTAGCGGGGGCACAGATACGCAGTATTTT. Its protein product is CASSFFSGGTDTQYF. The variable domain in full, completed from reference TRBV7-9 and TRBJ2-3, reads DTGVSQNPRHKITKRGQNVTFRCDPISEHNRLYWYRQTLGQGPEFLTYFQNEAQLEKSRLLSDRFSAERPKGSFSTLEIQRTEQGDSAMYLCASSFFSGGTDTQYFGPGTRLTVL.

The chain links TRBV2 to TRBJ2-3, with 7 bases that match TRBD1. Germline CDR1 reads SNHLY; CDR2 reads FYNNEI. With 4 bases clipped from V and 3 bases from J, the junction kept 7 bases outside the gene matches. The CDR3 contains 15 residues. CDR3 coding DNA: TGTGCCAGCAGTGCCACCGGGACAGAGACAGATACGCAGTATTTT. It specifies CASSATGTETDTQYF.

V usage is TRBV19 and J usage is TRBJ2-1; D is unresolved. The CDR3 loop spans 13 amino acids. V lost 5 bases to trimming and J lost 8 bases, with 13 bases between them. CDR1 and CDR2 from the germline V gene are LNHDA and SQIVND (reference sequence). The CDR3 bases are TGTGCCAGTAGTCGGAGTTGGTTCGATGAGCAGTTCTTC. It encodes CASSRSWFDEQFF.

In DNA, the CDR3 is TGCGCCAGCACCCAATCAGCGGGAGGAAAATACGAGCAGTACTTC. Residues: CASTQSAGGKYEQYF. The chain carries TRBV5-1 and TRBJ2-7, with 9 bases matching TRBD2. Germline-derived CDR1 and CDR2 are SGHRS and YFSETQ. Germline trimming cut 6 bases from V and 4 bases from J; bases unmatched to any gene: 11. The CDR3 is 15 amino acids.

The genes are TRBV27 and TRBJ2-2; 12 positions match TRBD2. The CDR3 is 17 residues long. After removal of 6 bases from V and 2 bases from J, the junction contained 7 bases not matched to a gene. CDR1 MNHEY and CDR2 SMNVEV come from the germline V gene (reference sequence). The DNA for the CDR3 is TGTGCCAGCAGCCTACGACTAGCGGGAGTTAACACCGGGGAGCTGTTTTTT. Translated: CASSLRLAGVNTGELFF.

The chain joins TRBV19 to TRBJ1-1; tentative D call: TRBD1 (5 bases). CDR1 is LNHDA, CDR2 SQIVND, per germline (reference sequence). Trimming removed 6 bases at V and 1 base at J, with 9 bases between. The CDR3 runs to 13 residues. The CDR3 protein is CASRGGGNTEAFF. The CDR3 coding sequence is TGTGCCAGTAGGGGCGGGGGGAACACTGAAGCTTTCTTT.

In its sample, this clone was seen once. CDR3 region: CASSYTSGLYNEQFF. CDR3 nucleotide sequence: TGTGCCAGCAGTTATACTAGCGGGCTTTACAATGAGCAGTTCTTC. V gene TRBV6-5 combines with J gene TRBJ2-1, with TRBD2 identical over 9 bases. CDR1 and CDR2 (germline): MNHEY, SVGAGI. The V gene end was trimmed by 3 bases and the J gene end by 4 bases; junction bases not matched to a gene: 4. This CDR3 comprises 15 residues.

The genes are TRBV7-7 and TRBJ2-1; D remains unclear. Trimming removed 5 bases from V and 7 bases from J, with 15 bases in between. The CDR3 has 14 amino acids. Germline V gives CDR1 SSHAT, CDR2 FNYEAQ (reference sequence). The CDR3 DNA reads TGTGCCAGCAGCCCCCCGGGTGGTGGGAATGAGCAGTTCTTC. It encodes CASSPPGGGNEQFF.

CDR3 amino acids: CASWPISSGANVLTF. CDR3 DNA sequence: TGTGCCAGCTGGCCCATAAGCTCTGGGGCCAACGTCCTGACTTTC. The V call is TRBV2, the J call TRBJ2-6, with D uncertain. Trimming pared 8 bases from V and 0 bases from J, leaving 11 bases between. There are 15 residues in the CDR3. The germline V gene has CDR1 SNHLY and CDR2 FYNNEI.

This chain uses TRBV7-6 with TRBJ2-3, with TRBD2 matching over 9 bases. The CDR3 spans 14 residues. The J segment lost 8 bases and the V segment lost 5 bases, leaving 8 bases of the junction unmatched. Germline V lookup: CDR1 SGHVS, CDR2 FNYEAQ. CDR3 residues: CASSRGGGGATQYF. CDR3 nucleotides: TGTGCCAGCAGCCGGGGCGGGGGGGGAGCTACGCAGTATTTT. The whole variable domain, filled in from reference TRBV7-6 and TRBJ2-3, reads GAGVSQSPRYKVTKRGQDVALRCDPISGHVSLYWYRQALGQGPEFLTYFNYEAQQDKSGLPNDRFSAERPEGSISTLTIQRTEQRDSAMYRCASSRGGGGATQYFGPGTRLTVL.

This clone was seen more than once but under ten times. The V gene is TRBV6-1, the J gene TRBJ2-2, with TRBD2 as a possible D gene (5 bases). The CDR3 extends over 14 amino acids. V dropped 11 bases and J dropped 5 bases, with 18 bases sitting between them. Germline CDR1 reads MNHNS; CDR2 reads SASEGT. The DNA for the CDR3 is TGTGCCGCCCACGGGGTGGGTAAAACCGGGGAGCTGTTTTTT. Translating gives CAAHGVGKTGELFF.

The gene calls are TRBV5-1 and TRBJ2-4; D perhaps matches TRBD1 (6 bases). V was trimmed by 0 bases and J by 14 bases, leaving 12 bases between them. The CDR3 consists of 12 residues. Germline CDR1 reads SGHRS; CDR2 reads YFSETQ. Here the CDR3 DNA reads TGCGCCAGCAGCTTGGCTGGGACACGCAAGTACTTC. As protein: CASSLAGTRKYF.

The chain links TRBV11-2 to TRBJ2-3; no clear D. The CDR3 is 15 residues long. The V gene's germline CDR1 is SGHAT and CDR2 FQNNGV. Trimming stripped 4 bases from V and 2 bases from J, with 13 bases between. The chain's CDR3 is CASSSQLTFTDTQYF. CDR3 bases: TGTGCCAGCAGCTCCCAACTTACCTTCACAGATACGCAGTATTTT.

The CDR3 spells CASSIHGRELEAFF. The CDR3 region has the DNA TGCGCCAGCAGCATACACGGCCGGGAGCTTGAAGCTTTCTTT. This chain joins TRBV5-1 and TRBJ1-1; D is undetermined. The CDR3 contains 14 residues. Germline V gene data show CDR1 as SGHRS and CDR2 as YFSETQ. Trimming left V 4 bases short and J 7 bases short, with 17 bases between.

This clone was found a few times. The chain is built from TRBV27 and TRBJ1-5; D call uncertain. Germline values: CDR1 MNHEY, CDR2 SMNVEV (reference sequence). V was shortened by 4 bases and J by 4 bases, with 5 bases between the two germline ends. The CDR3 sequence is 12 residues long. The CDR3: CASSSRNQPQHF. The DNA for the CDR3 is TGTGCCAGCAGTTCGAGGAATCAGCCCCAGCATTTT.